The rows below give T cell receptor beta chains drawn from one sample of a study of T cell repertoires in cytomegalovirus infection. TCRdb recomputed calls from the reads with MiXCR, one row per CDR3 protein. The sample yields roughly 760,000 distinct CDR3 sequences, about 40% seen once. Sequencing was done on a sample of PBMCs. Every receptor here comes from a human donor in good health (CMV status not recorded). Some clones in this sample may be carry-over from other donors' samples. Both conserved end residues are part of each CDR3. A D gene is named only where the DNA matches it firmly. The listing skips clone size in some rows; elsewhere it reads once, few, many or a size class.

v_gene: TRBV28
j_gene: TRBJ2-7
d_gene: NA
abundance: few
CDR3aa: CASSTTLIRDSAANLSYEQYF
CDR3nt: TGTGCCAGCAGCACAACCTTGATCCGGGACTCCGCCGCGAACCTCTCCTACGAGCAGTACTTC

v_gene: TRBV6-1
j_gene: TRBJ1-2
d_gene: TRBD1
abundance: few
CDR3aa: CETGTGGGRNYGYTF
CDR3nt: TGCGAGACCGGGACAGGGGGCGGCAGAAACTATGGCTACACCTTC

v_gene: TRBV28
j_gene: TRBJ2-3
d_gene: TRBD2
abundance: few
CDR3aa: CATHFSGGADTQYF
CDR3nt: TGTGCCACCCACTTTAGCGGGGGAGCAGATACGCAGTATTTT

v_gene: TRBV12-3/TRBV12-4
j_gene: TRBJ2-2
d_gene: NA
abundance: NA
CDR3aa: CASSPDTINTGELFF
CDR3nt: TGTGCCAGCAGTCCTGACACGATTAACACCGGGGAGCTGTTTTTT

v_gene: TRBV10-2
j_gene: TRBJ2-5
d_gene: NA
abundance: NA
CDR3aa: CASSENNRRVETQYF
CDR3nt: TGCGCCAGCAGTGAAAATAACCGCAGGGTGGAGACCCAGTACTTC

v_gene: TRBV27
j_gene: TRBJ1-1
d_gene: NA
abundance: NA
CDR3aa: CASSLWPGLSTEAFF
CDR3nt: TGTGCCAGCAGTTTATGGCCGGGGTTGAGCACTGAAGCTTTCTTT

v_gene: TRBV28
j_gene: TRBJ2-1
d_gene: TRBD2
abundance: few
CDR3aa: CASSSQRGGFLDNEQFF
CDR3nt: TGTGCCAGCAGTTCCCAGCGGGGGGGGTTTCTGGACAATGAGCAGTTCTTC

v_gene: TRBV20-1
j_gene: TRBJ2-7
d_gene: NA
abundance: NA
CDR3aa: CSARIDLNSYEQYF
CDR3nt: TGCAGTGCTAGAATCGACCTAAACTCCTACGAGCAGTACTTC

v_gene: TRBV10-3
j_gene: TRBJ1-6
d_gene: NA
abundance: few
CDR3aa: CAISGAGGSSPLHF
CDR3nt: TGTGCCATCAGTGGGGCGGGGGGCAGTTCACCCCTCCACTTT

v_gene: TRBV4-1
j_gene: TRBJ1-5
d_gene: NA
abundance: few
CDR3aa: CASSLQGFANQPQHF
CDR3nt: TGCGCCAGCAGCTTACAGGGATTTGCAAATCAGCCCCAGCATTTT

v_gene: TRBV7-6
j_gene: TRBJ2-1
d_gene: NA
abundance: NA
CDR3aa: CASSLAWGRSSYNEQFF
CDR3nt: TGTGCCAGCAGCTTAGCGTGGGGACGGAGCTCCTACAATGAGCAGTTCTTC

v_gene: TRBV2
j_gene: TRBJ1-4
d_gene: NA
abundance: NA
CDR3aa: CASSEYGEWEKLFF
CDR3nt: TGTGCCAGCAGTGAATATGGGGAATGGGAAAAACTGTTTTTT

v_gene: TRBV12-3/TRBV12-4
j_gene: TRBJ2-5
d_gene: TRBD2
abundance: few
CDR3aa: CASRGEGETQYF
CDR3nt: TGTGCCAGCAGAGGGGAGGGGGAGACCCAGTACTTC

v_gene: TRBV15
j_gene: TRBJ2-3
d_gene: NA
abundance: once
CDR3aa: CATSHGPPEGFTNTQYF
CDR3nt: TGTGCCACCAGCCATGGGCCCCCCGAGGGTTTCACGAATACGCAGTATTTT

v_gene: TRBV7-2
j_gene: TRBJ1-4
d_gene: TRBD1
abundance: many
CDR3aa: CASSLVSGGVYEKLFF
CDR3nt: TGTGCCAGCAGCTTAGTCTCAGGGGGCGTCTATGAAAAACTGTTTTTT

v_gene: TRBV7-9
j_gene: TRBJ1-5
d_gene: NA
abundance: many
CDR3aa: CASSLGGSSNQPQHF
CDR3nt: TGTGCCAGCAGCTTAGGGGGGTCGAGCAATCAGCCCCAGCATTTT

v_gene: TRBV27
j_gene: TRBJ1-2
d_gene: NA
abundance: NA
CDR3aa: CASSPVGATDCYTF
CDR3nt: TGTGCCAGCAGTCCTGTAGGGGCAACTGATTGCTACACCTTC

v_gene: TRBV29-1
j_gene: TRBJ2-1
d_gene: NA
abundance: many
CDR3aa: CSVEGTSSDNEQFF
CDR3nt: TGCAGCGTTGAAGGGACGTCTTCGGACAATGAGCAGTTCTTC

v_gene: TRBV10-3
j_gene: TRBJ2-7
d_gene: TRBD1
abundance: NA
CDR3aa: CAISYLPGQGPYEQYF
CDR3nt: TGTGCCATCAGTTACTTACCGGGACAGGGGCCCTACGAGCAGTACTTC

v_gene: TRBV4-2
j_gene: TRBJ2-1
d_gene: TRBD2
abundance: NA
CDR3aa: CASSQVGRGGLVEQFF
CDR3nt: TGTGCCAGCAGCCAAGTGGGGCGGGGGGGCCTAGTAGAGCAGTTCTTC

v_gene: TRBV24-1
j_gene: TRBJ2-5
d_gene: NA
abundance: NA
CDR3aa: CATSDPRTGKETQYF
CDR3nt: TGTGCCACCAGTGATCCCCGGACGGGAAAAGAGACCCAGTACTTC

v_gene: TRBV12-3/TRBV12-4
j_gene: TRBJ1-5
d_gene: TRBD1
abundance: many
CDR3aa: CASSLRDRGRQPQHF
CDR3nt: TGTGCCAGCAGCCTCCGGGACAGGGGTCGTCAGCCCCAGCATTTT

v_gene: TRBV6-6
j_gene: TRBJ2-2
d_gene: TRBD1
abundance: many
CDR3aa: CASSYKIQGANTGELFF
CDR3nt: TGTGCCAGCAGTTACAAGATTCAGGGGGCTAACACCGGGGAGCTGTTTTTT

v_gene: TRBV11-2
j_gene: TRBJ2-7
d_gene: TRBD2
abundance: many
CDR3aa: CASSLLAGYEQYF
CDR3nt: TGTGCCAGCAGCTTACTAGCGGGCTACGAGCAGTACTTC

v_gene: TRBV19
j_gene: TRBJ1-1
d_gene: NA
abundance: NA
CDR3aa: CASSWPTTRRVYPTEAFF
CDR3nt: TGTGCCAGTTCATGGCCTACGACAAGGCGGGTATACCCCACTGAAGCTTTCTTT

v_gene: TRBV5-1
j_gene: TRBJ2-1
d_gene: NA
abundance: NA
CDR3aa: CASSPLEGGPYNEQFF
CDR3nt: TGCGCCAGCAGCCCACTTGAGGGGGGACCATACAATGAGCAGTTCTTC

v_gene: TRBV7-9
j_gene: TRBJ2-1
d_gene: NA
abundance: few
CDR3aa: CASSLVEEFYNEQFF
CDR3nt: TGTGCCAGCAGCTTAGTAGAGGAGTTCTACAATGAGCAGTTCTTC

v_gene: TRBV4-1
j_gene: TRBJ2-7
d_gene: TRBD2
abundance: NA
CDR3aa: CASSQEKWSGSSYEQYF
CDR3nt: TGTGCCAGCAGCCAAGAAAAGTGGAGCGGGAGCTCCTACGAGCAGTACTTC

v_gene: TRBV27
j_gene: TRBJ1-2
d_gene: TRBD1
abundance: NA
CDR3aa: CASSRRPPRGGYTF
CDR3nt: TGTGCCAGCAGTCGACGTCCCCCCAGGGGGGGCTACACCTTC